The 20 T cell receptor beta chains below all came from one sample that was sequenced in a study of early T cells in non-severe SARS-CoV-2 infection. TCRdb reprocessed the 5' RACE reads via MiXCR and lists one record per CDR3 protein. The sample has about 48,000 distinct CDR3 sequences; approximately 6% are singletons. The sample in question was whole blood, obtained at baseline. These receptors all stem from an adult who was a healthcare worker with PCR-confirmed SARS-CoV-2 infection or an uninfected control (not recorded which).

This clonotype has a handful of counts. This chain links TRBV12-3 or TRBV12-4 with TRBJ1-2; D might be TRBD1 (5 bases). Trimming took off 6 bases at V and 4 bases at J, with 9 bases between the two ends. This CDR3 has 12 amino acids. CDR3 nucleotide sequence: TGTGCCAGCAGCGACAGTGGCTATGGCTACACCTTC. Protein: CASSDSGYGYTF.

This clonotype was detected ten times or more. The chain is built from TRBV9 and TRBJ1-1; D is unresolved. CDR1 and CDR2 from the germline V gene are SGDLS and YYNGEE. CDR3 size: 15 residues. V lost 0 bases and J lost 1, with 10 bases in between. The CDR3 sequence: CASSVDPDSNTEAFF. CDR3 DNA sequence: TGTGCCAGCAGCGTAGATCCAGATTCGAACACTGAAGCTTTCTTT. Looking up the rest from reference TRBV9 and TRBJ1-1 gives the full variable domain: DSGVTQTPKHLITATGQRVTLRCSPRSGDLSVYWYQQSLDQGLQFLIQYYNGEERAKGNILERFSAQQFPDLHSELNLSSLELGDSALYFCASSVDPDSNTEAFFGQGTRLTVV.

This clonotype was observed at least ten times. CDR3 sequence reads: CASSTQRSTDTQYF. The CDR3 bases are TGTGCCAGCAGCACACAGCGATCCACAGATACGCAGTATTTT. This chain joins TRBV28 and TRBJ2-3; D is uncertain. The CDR3 is made up of 14 amino acids. Trimming cost V 6 bases and J 2 bases, with 12 bases left between them. Germline V lookup: CDR1 MDHEN, CDR2 SYDVKM.

V gene TRBV7-7 combines with J gene TRBJ2-7, with D unresolved. Germline loops: CDR1 SSHAT, CDR2 FNYEAQ (reference sequence). The V gene lost 6 bases and the J gene lost 2 bases, with 11 bases spanning the gap. The CDR3 consists of 13 residues. CDR3 sequence: CASSPRQAYEQYF. The CDR3 coding sequence is TGTGCCAGCAGTCCTCGGCAGGCCTACGAGCAGTACTTC.

This clonotype turned up a few times. As DNA, the CDR3 is TGTGCCCGTGCTGGGGACAGGGACTCCTATAATTCACCCCTCCACTTT. This codes for CARAGDRDSYNSPLHF. V is TRBV7-9 and J is TRBJ1-6, with 9 positions matching TRBD1. CDR3 length: 16 residues. CDR1 and CDR2 from the germline V gene are SEHNR and FQNEAQ (reference sequence). The junction had 8 bases not matched to a gene; V was cut back by 11 bases and J by 0 bases.

This clonotype was seen more than once but under ten times. This chain uses TRBV5-5 with TRBJ2-3; 11 bases map to TRBD2. The CDR3 runs 16 residues. Germline V gene sequence: CDR1 SGHKS, CDR2 YYEKEE (reference sequence). The ends lost 4 bases at V and 2 bases at J; junction bases unmatched: 6. The CDR3 is CASSPLAGGTTDTQYF. CDR3 coding DNA: TGTGCCAGCAGCCCCCTAGCGGGAGGAACCACAGATACGCAGTATTTT.

The V gene is TRBV5-1, the J gene TRBJ2-5, with 9 bases lining up with TRBD1. Losses at the gene ends were 7 bases for V and 4 bases for J; bases not matched to a gene: 8. The CDR3 runs to 14 residues. The V gene's germline CDR1 is SGHRS and CDR2 YFSETQ. The CDR3 DNA follows: TGCGCCAGCCTCGAAGGGACAGGGAGAGAGACCCAGTACTTC. Its protein product is CASLEGTGRETQYF.

The sample holds a few counts of this clonotype. The chain links TRBV4-2 to TRBJ1-2, with unresolved D. Germline CDR1 reads LGHNA; CDR2 reads YNFKEQ. V lost 4 bases, J lost 0 bases, and 9 bases lay in between. CDR3 length: 14 residues. This CDR3 is CASSRSGTNYGYTF. The CDR3 DNA reads TGTGCCAGCAGCCGATCGGGGACTAACTATGGCTACACCTTC.

V gene TRBV7-6 combines with J gene TRBJ1-4; no definite D call. V lost 5 bases to trimming and J lost 11 bases, with 21 bases between them. Germline values: CDR1 SGHVS, CDR2 FNYEAQ. The CDR3 loop spans 15 amino acids. The CDR3 DNA is TGTGCCAGCAGCGAGGCCCTTGGTGTGGGAAGGAAACTGTTTTTT. Its protein is CASSEALGVGRKLFF.

This clonotype was picked up a small number of times. The chain uses TRBV25-1 and TRBJ1-2; 8 nucleotides align to TRBD1. In germline, CDR1 is MGHDK, CDR2 SYGVNS. CDR3 size: 15 residues. Trimming at V came to 4 bases and at J to 5 bases, leaving 9 bases not matched to a gene. The CDR3 nucleotides are TGTGCCAGCAGTGGAGACAGGGGTCCCAGATATGGCTACACCTTC. It codes for CASSGDRGPRYGYTF.

This clonotype has a count of ten or more. The J gene is TRBJ2-3, the V gene TRBV6-5; D may correspond to TRBD1 or TRBD2 (6 bases each). Germline V gene data show CDR1 as MNHEY and CDR2 as SVGAGI. CDR3 size: 15 residues. With 6 bases removed from V and 1 base from J, the gap between germline ends came to 14 bases. The CDR3 region has the DNA TGTGCCAGCAGGGAGACAGGAGGGCGCACAGATACGCAGTATTTT. Its translation is CASRETGGRTDTQYF.

The chain carries TRBV6-2 or TRBV6-3 and TRBJ1-1; TRBD1 matches 10 bases. There are 16 residues in the CDR3. Trimming at V came to 2 bases and at J to 1 base, leaving 4 bases not matched to a gene. Germline CDR1 is MNHEY and CDR2 is SVGEGT. The CDR3 protein is CASSYPGQGGNTEAFF. The CDR3 nucleotides are TGTGCCAGCAGTTACCCCGGACAGGGGGGGAACACTGAAGCTTTCTTT.

This clonotype has a count of ten or more. The J gene is TRBJ2-7, the V gene TRBV7-8; a possible D gene is TRBD1 (6 bases). Germline values: CDR1 SGHVS, CDR2 FQNEAQ. With 0 bases removed from V and 2 bases from J, the gap between germline ends came to 8 bases. The length of the CDR3 is 14 residues. The CDR3: CASSLADSTYEQYF. As DNA, the CDR3 is TGTGCCAGCAGCTTAGCGGACAGTACCTACGAGCAGTACTTC. Variable domain in full (rest from reference TRBV7-8 and TRBJ2-7): GAGVSQSPRYKVAKRGQDVALRCDPISGHVSLFWYQQALGQGPEFLTYFQNEAQLDKSGLPSDRFFAERPEGSVSTLKIQRTQQEDSAVYLCASSLADSTYEQYFGPGTRLTVT.

V usage is TRBV2 and J usage is TRBJ2-1; 7 bases agree with TRBD1. CDR1 is SNHLY and CDR2 is FYNNEI in the germline V gene. V lost 5 bases and J lost 0; bases outside the gene matches: 4. The CDR3 covers 15 residues. The CDR3 protein is CASSTGDLSYNEQFF. The CDR3 DNA reads as TGTGCCAGCAGTACAGGGGATCTCTCCTACAATGAGCAGTTCTTC.

The chain uses TRBV5-4 and TRBJ1-1; D is uncertain. Germline CDR1 reads SGHNT; CDR2 reads YYREEE (reference sequence). The CDR3 is made up of 15 amino acids. The CDR3 bases are TGTACCAACAGCTTGGGAATCGATCAGAACACTGAAGCTTTCTTT. Translation: CTNSLGIDQNTEAFF.

The sample holds a few counts of this clonotype. A junction boundary mismatches the germline segment, possibly from a read error. The genes are TRBV7-7 and TRBJ2-2; a possible D gene is TRBD2 (5 bases). The CDR3 has 16 amino acids. Germline V gene lookup returns CDR1 SSHAT and CDR2 FNYEAQ (reference sequence). CDR3 DNA sequence: TGTGCTAGCAGCTTAGTCCTAGGGCGGGACACCGGGGAGCTGTTTTTT. Encoded protein: CASSLVLGRDTGELFF.

This clonotype occurred many times. The chain employs TRBV7-9 and TRBJ2-5; 11 bases fit TRBD1. Trimming removed 4 bases from V and 5 bases from J; junction bases left unmatched: 9. The CDR3 has 16 residues. The V gene's germline CDR1 is SEHNR and CDR2 FQNEAQ (reference sequence). The DNA for the CDR3 is TGTGCCAGCAGCTCTTCTAGGACAGGGGGCGCTGAGACCCAGTACTTC. Translated: CASSSSRTGGAETQYF.

This clonotype was picked up many times. V gene TRBV5-1 combines with J gene TRBJ2-5, with 10 nucleotides matching TRBD1. The CDR3 consists of 15 residues. Germline lookup yields CDR1 SGHRS and CDR2 YFSETQ. J was trimmed by 4 bases and V by 4 bases; bases with no gene match: 7. The CDR3 sequence: CASSAGDRGPETQYF. CDR3 coding DNA: TGCGCCAGCAGCGCGGGCGACAGGGGGCCAGAGACCCAGTACTTC.

This clonotype came up a few times. V usage is TRBV5-1 and J usage is TRBJ2-7; maybe TRBD1 (6 bases). CDR3 length equals 15 residues. V lost 4 bases and J 0 bases, leaving 14 bases between the germline ends. Germline CDR1 is SGHRS and CDR2 is YFSETQ. The CDR3 coding sequence is TGCGCCAGCAGCCAAGGACCAGGGGTCTCCTACGAGCAGTACTTC. This encodes CASSQGPGVSYEQYF. The full variable domain, with the rest looked up from reference TRBV5-1 and TRBJ2-7, is KAGVTQTPRYLIKTRGQQVTLSCSPISGHRSVSWYQQTPGQGLQFLFEYFSETQRNKGNFPGRFSGRQFSNSRSEMNVSTLELGDSALYLCASSQGPGVSYEQYFGPGTRLTVT.

V usage is TRBV5-4 and J usage is TRBJ1-1; D uncertain. V gave up 9 bases and J gave up 5 bases, with 14 bases separating them. The CDR3 runs to 12 residues. CDR1 SGHNT and CDR2 YYREEE come from the germline V gene (reference sequence). This CDR3 is CATGLARTEAFF. As DNA, the CDR3 is TGTGCCACCGGCCTGGCGAGGACTGAAGCTTTCTTT.